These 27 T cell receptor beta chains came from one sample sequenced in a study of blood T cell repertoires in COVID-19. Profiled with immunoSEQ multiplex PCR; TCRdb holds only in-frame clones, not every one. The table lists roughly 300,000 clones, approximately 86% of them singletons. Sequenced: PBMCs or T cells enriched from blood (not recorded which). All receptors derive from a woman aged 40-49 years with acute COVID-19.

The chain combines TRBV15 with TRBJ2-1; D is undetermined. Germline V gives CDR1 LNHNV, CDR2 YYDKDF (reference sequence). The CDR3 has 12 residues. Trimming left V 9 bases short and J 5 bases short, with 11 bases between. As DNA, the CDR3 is TGTGCCACTGAGGCTCTAGACAATGAGCAGTTCTTC. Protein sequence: CATEALDNEQFF.

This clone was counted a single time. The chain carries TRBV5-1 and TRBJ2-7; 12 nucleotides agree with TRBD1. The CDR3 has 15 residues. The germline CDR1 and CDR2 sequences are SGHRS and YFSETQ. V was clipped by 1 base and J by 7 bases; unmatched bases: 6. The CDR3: CASSLRGQGAGEQYF. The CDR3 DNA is TGCGCCAGCAGCTTGCGGGGACAGGGGGCAGGAGAGCAGTACTTC.

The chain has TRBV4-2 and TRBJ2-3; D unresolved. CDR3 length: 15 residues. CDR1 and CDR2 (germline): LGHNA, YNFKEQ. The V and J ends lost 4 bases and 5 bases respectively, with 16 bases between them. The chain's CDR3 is CASSLFDGVRDTQYF. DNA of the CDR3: TGTGCCAGCAGCCTTTTCGACGGAGTCAGAGATACGCAGTATTTT.

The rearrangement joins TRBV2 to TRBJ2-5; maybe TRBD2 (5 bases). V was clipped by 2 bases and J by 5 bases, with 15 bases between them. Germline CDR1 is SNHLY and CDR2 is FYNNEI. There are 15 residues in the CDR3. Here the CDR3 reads CASSEFPGSWETQYF. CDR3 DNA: TGTGCCAGCAGTGAATTCCCGGGAAGTTGGGAGACCCAGTACTTC.

Written as DNA, the CDR3 is TGTGCCAGCAGCACTCGGGGATCCTACAATGAGCAGTTCTTC. Protein sequence: CASSTRGSYNEQFF. V is TRBV7-2 and J is TRBJ2-1; a possible D gene is TRBD2 (5 bases). Trimming cost V 5 bases and J 1 base, with 9 bases left between them. This CDR3 region has 14 residues. Germline values: CDR1 SGHTA, CDR2 FQGNSA.

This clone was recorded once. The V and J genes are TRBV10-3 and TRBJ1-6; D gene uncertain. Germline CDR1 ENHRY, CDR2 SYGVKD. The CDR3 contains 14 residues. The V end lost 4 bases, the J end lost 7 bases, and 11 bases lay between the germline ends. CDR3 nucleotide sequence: TGTGCCATCAGTGCGCAGGAAGGAAATTCACCCCTCCACTTT. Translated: CAISAQEGNSPLHF.

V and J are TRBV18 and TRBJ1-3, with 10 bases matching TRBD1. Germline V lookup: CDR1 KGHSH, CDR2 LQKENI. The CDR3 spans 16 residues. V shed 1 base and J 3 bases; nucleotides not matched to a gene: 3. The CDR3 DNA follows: TGTGCCAGCTCACCACGACAGGGGGCCGGTGGAAACACCATATATTTT. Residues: CASSPRQGAGGNTIYF.

CDR3 DNA: TGTGCCAGCAGTTACCCGCGGACTAGCAGCTACGAGCAGTACTTC. Translating gives CASSYPRTSSYEQYF. V usage is TRBV6-6 and J usage is TRBJ2-7; 8 bases map to TRBD2. Trimming at V came to 2 bases and at J to 3 bases, leaving 6 bases not matched to a gene. Germline CDR1 MNHNY, CDR2 SVGAGI (reference sequence). This CDR3 spans 15 amino acids.

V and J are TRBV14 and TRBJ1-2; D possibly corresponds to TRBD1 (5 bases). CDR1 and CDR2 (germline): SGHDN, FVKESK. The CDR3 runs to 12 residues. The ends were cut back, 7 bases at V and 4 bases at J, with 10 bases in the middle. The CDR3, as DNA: TGTGCCAGCAATCAGGGTGGCTATGGCTACACCTTC. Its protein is CASNQGGYGYTF.

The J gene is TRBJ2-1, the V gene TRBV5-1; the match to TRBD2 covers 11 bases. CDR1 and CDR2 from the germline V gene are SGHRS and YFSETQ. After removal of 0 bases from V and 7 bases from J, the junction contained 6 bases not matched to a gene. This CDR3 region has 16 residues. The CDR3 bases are TGCGCCAGCAGCTTGGTACCTACTAGCGGGGGTAATGAGCAGTTCTTC. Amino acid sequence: CASSLVPTSGGNEQFF. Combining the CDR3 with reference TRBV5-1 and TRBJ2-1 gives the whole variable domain KAGVTQTPRYLIKTRGQQVTLSCSPISGHRSVSWYQQTPGQGLQFLFEYFSETQRNKGNFPGRFSGRQFSNSRSEMNVSTLELGDSALYLCASSLVPTSGGNEQFFGPGTRLTVL.

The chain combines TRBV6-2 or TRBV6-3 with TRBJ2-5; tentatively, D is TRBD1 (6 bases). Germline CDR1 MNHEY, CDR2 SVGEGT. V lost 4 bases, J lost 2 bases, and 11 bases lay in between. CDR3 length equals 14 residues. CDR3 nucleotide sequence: TGTGCCAGCAGTTTGTCAGGGGCGCAAGAGACCCAGTACTTC. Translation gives CASSLSGAQETQYF.

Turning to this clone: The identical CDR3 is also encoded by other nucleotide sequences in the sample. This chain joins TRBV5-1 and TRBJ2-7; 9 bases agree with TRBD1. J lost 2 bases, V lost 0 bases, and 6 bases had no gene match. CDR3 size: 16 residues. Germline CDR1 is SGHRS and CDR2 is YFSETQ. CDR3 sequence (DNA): TGCGCCAGCAGCTTGGGGCCGGGACAGGGTACCTACGAGCAGTACTTC. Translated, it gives CASSLGPGQGTYEQYF.

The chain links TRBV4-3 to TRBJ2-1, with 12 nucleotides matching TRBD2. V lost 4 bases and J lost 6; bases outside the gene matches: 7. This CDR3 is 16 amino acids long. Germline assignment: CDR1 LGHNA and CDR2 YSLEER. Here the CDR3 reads CASSRLAGGSFNEQFF. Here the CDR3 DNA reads TGCGCCAGCAGCCGCCTAGCGGGGGGGAGTTTCAATGAGCAGTTCTTC.

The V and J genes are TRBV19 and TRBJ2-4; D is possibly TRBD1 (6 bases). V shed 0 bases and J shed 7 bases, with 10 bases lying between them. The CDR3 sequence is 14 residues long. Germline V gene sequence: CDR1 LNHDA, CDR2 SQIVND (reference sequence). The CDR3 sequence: CASSIEAGVNIQYF. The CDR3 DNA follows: TGTGCCAGTAGTATAGAGGCAGGGGTGAACATTCAGTACTTC.

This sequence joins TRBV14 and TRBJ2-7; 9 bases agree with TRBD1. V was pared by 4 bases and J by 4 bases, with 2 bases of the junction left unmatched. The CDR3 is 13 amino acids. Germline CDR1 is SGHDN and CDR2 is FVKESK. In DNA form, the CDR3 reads TGTGCCAGCAGCCCAGGACAGGGGTACGAGCAGTACTTC. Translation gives CASSPGQGYEQYF.

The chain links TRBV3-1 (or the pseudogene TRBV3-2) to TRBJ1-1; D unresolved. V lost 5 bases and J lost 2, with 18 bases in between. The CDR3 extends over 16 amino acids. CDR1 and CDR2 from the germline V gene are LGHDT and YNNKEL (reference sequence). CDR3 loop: CASSSGSGALNTEAFF. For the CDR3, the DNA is TGTGCCAGCAGCAGCGGGAGTGGAGCCCTTAACACTGAAGCTTTCTTT.

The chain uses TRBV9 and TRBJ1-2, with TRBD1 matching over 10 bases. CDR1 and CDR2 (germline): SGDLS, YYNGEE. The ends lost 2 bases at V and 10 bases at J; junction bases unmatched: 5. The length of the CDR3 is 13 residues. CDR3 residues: CASSVGDRGPYTF. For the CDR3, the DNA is TGTGCCAGCAGCGTCGGGGACAGGGGTCCCTACACCTTC.

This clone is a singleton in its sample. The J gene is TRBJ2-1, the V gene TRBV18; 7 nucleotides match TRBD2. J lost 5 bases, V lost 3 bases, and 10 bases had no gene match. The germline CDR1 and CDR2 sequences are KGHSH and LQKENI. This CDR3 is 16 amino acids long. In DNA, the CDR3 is TGTGCCAGCTCACCTACCGAGCTAGCGGAAAACAATGAGCAGTTCTTC. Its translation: CASSPTELAENNEQFF.

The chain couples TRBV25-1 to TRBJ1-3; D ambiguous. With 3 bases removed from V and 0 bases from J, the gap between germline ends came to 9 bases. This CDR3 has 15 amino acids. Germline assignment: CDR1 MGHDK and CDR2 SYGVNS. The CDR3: CASSESRSSGNTIYF. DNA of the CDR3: TGTGCCAGCAGTGAGTCGCGCTCCTCTGGAAACACCATATATTTT.

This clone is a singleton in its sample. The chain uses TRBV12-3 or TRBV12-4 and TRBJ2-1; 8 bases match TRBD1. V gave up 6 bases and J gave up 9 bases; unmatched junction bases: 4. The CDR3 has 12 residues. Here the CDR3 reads CASSHGTGEQFF. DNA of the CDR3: TGTGCCAGCAGCCACGGGACAGGTGAGCAGTTCTTC.

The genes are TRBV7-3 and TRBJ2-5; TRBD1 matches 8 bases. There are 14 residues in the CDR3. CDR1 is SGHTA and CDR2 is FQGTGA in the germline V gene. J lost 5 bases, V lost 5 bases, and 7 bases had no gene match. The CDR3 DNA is TGTGCCAGCAGCAAGACAGGGGCCCCGGAGACCCAGTACTTC. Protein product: CASSKTGAPETQYF.

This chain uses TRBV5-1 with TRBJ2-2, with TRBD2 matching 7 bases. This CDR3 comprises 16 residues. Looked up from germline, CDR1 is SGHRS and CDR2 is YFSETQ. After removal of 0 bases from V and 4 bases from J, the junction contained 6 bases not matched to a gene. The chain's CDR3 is CASSLVAGDRTGELFF. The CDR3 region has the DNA TGCGCCAGCAGCTTGGTGGCGGGGGATCGCACCGGGGAGCTGTTTTTT.

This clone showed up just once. The CDR3 nucleotides read TGTGCCAGCAGCTTCATTAATAGCGGGAGAGGTACAGATACGCAGTATTTT. Translated: CASSFINSGRGTDTQYF. The chain employs TRBV7-2 and TRBJ2-3; 9 bases are shared with TRBD2. The J segment lost 3 bases and the V segment lost 3 bases, leaving 10 bases of the junction unmatched. Germline CDR1 reads SGHTA; CDR2 reads FQGNSA. The length of the CDR3 is 17 residues. The variable domain in full, with the rest retrieved from reference TRBV7-2 and TRBJ2-3, is GAGVSQSPSNKVTEKGKDVELRCDPISGHTALYWYRQSLGQGLEFLIYFQGNSAPDKSGLPSDRFSAERTGGSVSTLTIQRTQQEDSAVYLCASSFINSGRGTDTQYFGPGTRLTVL.

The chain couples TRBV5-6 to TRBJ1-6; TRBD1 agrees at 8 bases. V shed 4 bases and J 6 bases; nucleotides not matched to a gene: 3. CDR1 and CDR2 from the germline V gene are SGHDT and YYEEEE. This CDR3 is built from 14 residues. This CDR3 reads CASSHRGVNSPLHF. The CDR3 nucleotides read TGTGCCAGCAGCCACAGGGGGGTTAATTCACCCCTCCACTTT.

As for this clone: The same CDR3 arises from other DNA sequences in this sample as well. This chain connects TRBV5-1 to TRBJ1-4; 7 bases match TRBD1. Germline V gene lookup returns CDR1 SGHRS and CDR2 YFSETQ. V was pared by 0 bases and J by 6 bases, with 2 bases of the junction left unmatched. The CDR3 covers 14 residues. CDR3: CASSLGQGDEKLFF. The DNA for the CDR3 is TGCGCCAGCAGCTTGGGACAGGGAGATGAAAAACTGTTTTTT.

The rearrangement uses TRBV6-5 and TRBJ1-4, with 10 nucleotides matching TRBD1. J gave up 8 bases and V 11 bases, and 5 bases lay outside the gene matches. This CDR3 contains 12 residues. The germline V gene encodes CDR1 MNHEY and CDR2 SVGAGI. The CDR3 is CAGGQGNEKLFF. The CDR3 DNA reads TGTGCCGGGGGACAGGGGAACGAAAAACTGTTTTTT.

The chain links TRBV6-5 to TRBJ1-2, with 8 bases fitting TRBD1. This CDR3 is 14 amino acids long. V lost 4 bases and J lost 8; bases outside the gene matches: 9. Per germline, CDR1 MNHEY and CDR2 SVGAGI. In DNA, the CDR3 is TGTGCCAGCAGTTCCCCCCCAGGGGGCGGCGGCTACACCTTC. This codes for CASSSPPGGGGYTF.